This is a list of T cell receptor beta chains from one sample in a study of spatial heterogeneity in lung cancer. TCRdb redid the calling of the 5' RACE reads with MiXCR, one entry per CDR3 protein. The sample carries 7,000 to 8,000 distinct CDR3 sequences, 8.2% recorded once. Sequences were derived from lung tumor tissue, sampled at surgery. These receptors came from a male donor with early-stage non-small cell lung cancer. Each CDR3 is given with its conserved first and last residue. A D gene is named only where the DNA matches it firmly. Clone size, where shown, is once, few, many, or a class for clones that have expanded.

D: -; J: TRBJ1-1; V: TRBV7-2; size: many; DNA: TGTGCCAGCAGCTTAGGCTTTTCGAACACTGAAGCTTTCTTT; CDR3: CASSLGFSNTEAFF
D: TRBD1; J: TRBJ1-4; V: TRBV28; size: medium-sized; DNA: TGTGCCAGCATTCACAGGGGGGGGGCTGAAAAACTGTTTTTT; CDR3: CASIHRGGAEKLFF
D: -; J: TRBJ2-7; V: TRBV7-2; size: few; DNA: TGTGCCAGCAGCCCAGGGGGACTGGTCTACGAGCAGTACTTC; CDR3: CASSPGGLVYEQYF
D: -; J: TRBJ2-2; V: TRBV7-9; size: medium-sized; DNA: TGTGCCAGCAGCGACCAGATCCCCGGGACTTACGCGAACACCGGGGAGCTGTTTTTT; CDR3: CASSDQIPGTYANTGELFF
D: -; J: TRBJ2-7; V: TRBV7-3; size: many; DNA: TGTGCCAGCAGCTTAGAGGGGGGGCCCTACGAGCAGTACTTC; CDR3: CASSLEGGPYEQYF
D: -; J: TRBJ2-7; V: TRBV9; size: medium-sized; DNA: TGTGCCAGCAGCGTAGGTGGACTGCTAACCTACGAGCAGTACTTC; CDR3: CASSVGGLLTYEQYF
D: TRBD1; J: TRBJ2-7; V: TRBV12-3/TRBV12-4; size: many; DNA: TGTGCCAGCAGTTTGGGGGACAGGGGGGAGCAGTACTTC; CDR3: CASSLGDRGEQYF
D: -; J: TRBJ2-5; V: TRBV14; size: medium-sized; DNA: TGTGCCAGCAGCCACTGGCGGGACGGTGGGGAGACCCAGTACTTC; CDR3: CASSHWRDGGETQYF
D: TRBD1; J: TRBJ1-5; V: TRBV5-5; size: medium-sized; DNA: TGTGCCAGCAGCTTGTGGTACGGGACAGAACAGCCCCAGCATTTT; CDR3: CASSLWYGTEQPQHF
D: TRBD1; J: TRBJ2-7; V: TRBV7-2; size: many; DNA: TGTGCCAGCAGCTCCCAGGGGGCGAGGGAGCAGTACTTC; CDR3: CASSSQGAREQYF
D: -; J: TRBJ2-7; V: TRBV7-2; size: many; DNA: TGTGCCAGCAGCTTCTCGAGGCCAGGTTCCTCCTACGAGCAGTACTTC; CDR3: CASSFSRPGSSYEQYF
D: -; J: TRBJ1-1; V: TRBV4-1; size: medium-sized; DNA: TGCGCCAGCAGCCAAGGTCCAAGCAGGTCGGGAACTGAAGCTTTCTTT; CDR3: CASSQGPSRSGTEAFF
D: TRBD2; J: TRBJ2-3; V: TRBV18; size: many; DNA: TGTGCCAGCTCACCACGAATAGCGGGGGACACAGATACGCAGTATTTT; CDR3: CASSPRIAGDTDTQYF
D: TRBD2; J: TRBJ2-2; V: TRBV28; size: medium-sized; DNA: TGTGCCAGCAGTTTATCAACAAGCGGGAGGCCCGGGGAGCTGTTTTTT; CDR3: CASSLSTSGRPGELFF
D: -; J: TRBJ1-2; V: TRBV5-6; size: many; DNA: TGTGCCAGCAGGGAGCCGGGACGGGCGGACTATGGCTACACCTTC; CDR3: CASREPGRADYGYTF
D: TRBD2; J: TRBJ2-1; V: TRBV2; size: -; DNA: TGTGCCAGCAGCGGGGGGACTAGCTACCACAATGAGCAGTTCTTC; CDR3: CASSGGTSYHNEQFF
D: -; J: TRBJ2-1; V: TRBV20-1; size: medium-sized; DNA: TGCAGTGCTAGAGATCAGAGTAGCGGCTCCTACAATGAGCAGTTCTTC; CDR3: CSARDQSSGSYNEQFF
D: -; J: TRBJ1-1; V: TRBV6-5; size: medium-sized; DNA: TGTGCCAGCAGCCGCACTGGGGGCATCACTGAAGCTTTCTTT; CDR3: CASSRTGGITEAFF
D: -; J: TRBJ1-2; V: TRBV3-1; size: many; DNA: TGTGCCAGCAGCCAATTTACGTTCGGCTACACCTTC; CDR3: CASSQFTFGYTF
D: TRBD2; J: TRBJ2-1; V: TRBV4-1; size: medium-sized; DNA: TGCGCCAGCAGCCAACATGGACTAGCGGGAGGGGATGAGCAGTTCTTC; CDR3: CASSQHGLAGGDEQFF
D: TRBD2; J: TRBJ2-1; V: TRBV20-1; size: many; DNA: TGCGCCTACCCCGGACTAGCGGGACGCAATGAGCAGTTCTTC; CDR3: CAYPGLAGRNEQFF
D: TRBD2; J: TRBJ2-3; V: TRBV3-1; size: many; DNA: TGTGCCAGCAGCCAACGGGCTGGGCGGGAGGCCCAGTATTTT; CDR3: CASSQRAGREAQYF
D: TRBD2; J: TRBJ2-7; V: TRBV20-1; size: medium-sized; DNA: TGCAGTGCCACGACTAGCGGGAGGTTCTACGAGCAGTACTTC; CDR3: CSATTSGRFYEQYF
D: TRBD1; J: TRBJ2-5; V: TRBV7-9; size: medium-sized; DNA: TGTGCCAGCAGCTTCTCGGGACAGGGCGGGGGAGAGACCCAGTACTTC; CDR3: CASSFSGQGGGETQYF
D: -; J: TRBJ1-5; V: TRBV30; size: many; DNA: TGTGCCTGGAGCCTAACAGCCGATCAGCCCCAGCATTTT; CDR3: CAWSLTADQPQHF
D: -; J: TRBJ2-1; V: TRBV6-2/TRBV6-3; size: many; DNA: TGTGCCAGCAGTCTGAACCCGTTTGTTGATGAGCAGTTCTTC; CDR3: CASSLNPFVDEQFF
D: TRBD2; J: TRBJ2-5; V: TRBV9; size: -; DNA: TGTGCCAGCAGCGGACTAGCGGGAGAAGAGACCCAGTACTTC; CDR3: CASSGLAGEETQYF
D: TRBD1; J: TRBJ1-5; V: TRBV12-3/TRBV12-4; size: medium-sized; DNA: TGTGCCAGCAGGGGACAGGGGGCTGGTCAGCCCCAGCATTTT; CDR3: CASRGQGAGQPQHF
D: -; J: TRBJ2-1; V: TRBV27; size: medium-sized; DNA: TGTGCCAGCAGTTTCTCAGGGGTGAGTTATGAGCAGTTCTTC; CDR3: CASSFSGVSYEQFF
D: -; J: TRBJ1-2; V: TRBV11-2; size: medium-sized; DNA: TGTGCCAGCACCATTTTAGGGTCTGCTAACTATGGCTACACCTTC; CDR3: CASTILGSANYGYTF
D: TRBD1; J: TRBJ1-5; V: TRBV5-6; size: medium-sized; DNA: TGTGCCAGCAGCTTGAGGGGGCCCGATCAGCCCCAGCATTTT; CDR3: CASSLRGPDQPQHF
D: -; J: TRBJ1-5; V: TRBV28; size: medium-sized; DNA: TGTGCCAGCAGTGGCGGGGGGAGGGGGAAGATAATTGGCAATCAGCCCCAGCATTTT; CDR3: CASSGGGRGKIIGNQPQHF
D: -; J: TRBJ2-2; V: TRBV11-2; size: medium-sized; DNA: TGTGCCAGCAGCTTAAGCGGGTTCGGGGAGCTGTTTTTT; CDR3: CASSLSGFGELFF
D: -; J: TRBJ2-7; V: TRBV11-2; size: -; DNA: TGTGCCAGCAGCTTAGATCGGCCTGGCCAGAGCTTC; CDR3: CASSLDRPGQSF
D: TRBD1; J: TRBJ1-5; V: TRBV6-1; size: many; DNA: TGTGCCAGCAGTGAGGGGACAGGGGCTCAGCCCCAGCATTTT; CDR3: CASSEGTGAQPQHF
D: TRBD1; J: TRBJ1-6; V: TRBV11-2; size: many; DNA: TGTGCCAGCAGCTCATTGACAGGGGAGTATTCACCCCTCCACTTT; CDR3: CASSSLTGEYSPLHF
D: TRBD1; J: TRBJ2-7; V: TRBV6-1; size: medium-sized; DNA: TGTGCCAGCAGTTACGGGACAGGGGGCAAGGGCCAGTACTTC; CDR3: CASSYGTGGKGQYF
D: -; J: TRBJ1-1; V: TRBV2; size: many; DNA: TGTGCCAGCAGTGAAGGGTTCAGAATGAACACTGAAGCTTTCTTT; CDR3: CASSEGFRMNTEAFF
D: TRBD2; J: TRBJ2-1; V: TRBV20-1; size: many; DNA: TGCAGTGCCCCCGGGACTAGCGGGAAACATGAGCAGTTCTTC; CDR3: CSAPGTSGKHEQFF
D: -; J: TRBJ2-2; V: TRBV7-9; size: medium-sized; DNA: TGTGCCAGCAGCCTAGGGGTCAACTCGGGCGCGGCGAACACCGGGGAGCTGTTTTTT; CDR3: CASSLGVNSGAANTGELFF
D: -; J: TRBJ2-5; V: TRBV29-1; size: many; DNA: TGCAGCGCCGACCCCGGGCAGACCCAGTACTTC; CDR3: CSADPGQTQYF
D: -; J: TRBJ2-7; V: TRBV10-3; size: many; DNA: TGTGCCATCAGTCCTAGGGCTAGACACCCCTACGAGCAGTACTTC; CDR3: CAISPRARHPYEQYF
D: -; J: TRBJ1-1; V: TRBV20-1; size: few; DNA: TGCAGTGCTACCACCGGACAGACCCCTGAAGCTTTCTTT; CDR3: CSATTGQTPEAFF
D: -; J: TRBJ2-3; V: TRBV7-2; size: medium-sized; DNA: TGTGCCAGCAGCTTAGCGTTCAACACAGATACGCAGTATTTT; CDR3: CASSLAFNTDTQYF
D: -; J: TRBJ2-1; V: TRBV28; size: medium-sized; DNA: TGTGCCAGCAGTTCTGAGGACAGCCCGTGGTTC; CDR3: CASSSEDSPWF
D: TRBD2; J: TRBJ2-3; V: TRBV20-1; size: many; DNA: TGCAGTGCTAGAAGTGAGCGGGAGGGCCGAGATACGCAGTATTTT; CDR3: CSARSEREGRDTQYF
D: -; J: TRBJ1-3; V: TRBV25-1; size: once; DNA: TGTGCCAGCAGTAAACAGGGTAACTCTGGAAACACCATATATTTT; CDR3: CASSKQGNSGNTIYF